The 32 T cell receptor beta chains in this list originate from one sample, sequenced in a study of CD8+ T cells in alopecia areata. RNA, once extracted, was reverse transcribed into cDNA for use as the sequencing template. Repertoires were generated with immunoSEQ multiplex PCR, while TCRdb's copy carries only in-frame clones and drops some. The sample yields approximately 54,000 clones, about 96% seen once. Sequences were derived from CD8+ T cells sorted from blood, sampled at week 0. Receptors were obtained from a human donor with alopecia areata.

This chain links TRBV7-9 with TRBJ2-4, with TRBD1 matching 9 bases. Germline trimming cut 7 bases from V and 9 bases from J; bases unmatched to any gene: 10. CDR1 and CDR2 (germline): SEHNR, FQNEAQ (reference sequence). This CDR3 region has 14 residues. CDR3 region: CASTQQGQGTIQYF. In nucleotides, the CDR3 is TGTGCCAGCACCCAGCAGGGACAGGGTACCATTCAGTACTTC.

The chain links TRBV7-2 to TRBJ2-5; the D gene is possibly TRBD2 (6 bases). This CDR3 is built from 15 residues. Trimming shortened V by 7 bases and J by 5 bases, and 20 bases separated the two germline ends. Germline V gives CDR1 SGHTA, CDR2 FQGNSA. CDR3 loop: CASNTRDFRDETQYF. CDR3 DNA: TGTGCCAGCAACACCCGGGACTTTCGTGATGAGACCCAGTACTTC.

The chain couples TRBV10-2 to TRBJ1-1; D is undetermined. V shed 7 bases and J shed 1 base, with 16 bases lying between them. The CDR3 extends over 15 amino acids. The germline gives CDR1 WSHSY, CDR2 SAAADI. The CDR3 reads CASTKPEGGNTEAFF. The CDR3 DNA reads as TGCGCCAGCACCAAACCCGAGGGAGGGAACACTGAAGCTTTCTTT.

This chain links TRBV6-4 with TRBJ2-3; tentative D call: TRBD2 (7 bases). Germline V gene lookup returns CDR1 MRHNA and CDR2 SNTAGT. V was trimmed by 7 bases and J by 2 bases, leaving 19 bases between them. The CDR3 extends over 16 amino acids. This CDR3 is CASIKGRGPFTDTQYF. For the CDR3, the DNA is TGTGCCAGCATCAAGGGGCGGGGGCCCTTCACAGATACGCAGTATTTT.

The sample holds one count of this clone. The chain uses TRBV7-8 and TRBJ2-2; D is uncertain. The CDR3 sequence is 14 residues long. The V end lost 3 bases, the J end lost 5 bases, and 10 bases lay between the germline ends. The germline V gene has CDR1 SGHVS and CDR2 FQNEAQ. The CDR3 coding sequence is TGTGCCAGCAGCTTCGAGATACTAACCGGGGAGCTGTTTTTT. Encoded protein: CASSFEILTGELFF.

CDR3 sequence (DNA): TGTGCCAGCAGTCCGGTGAGCTCCTACGAGCAGTACTTC. Amino acids: CASSPVSSYEQYF. The chain is built from TRBV6-1 and TRBJ2-7; D uncertain. Germline lookup yields CDR1 MNHNS and CDR2 SASEGT. V shed 5 bases and J shed 0 bases, with 8 bases lying between them. This CDR3 is 13 amino acids long.

The chain joins TRBV5-1 to TRBJ1-1, with TRBD1 matching 10 bases. The CDR3 runs 14 residues. With V trimmed by 3 bases and J by 3 bases, 2 bases remained unmatched. Germline loops: CDR1 SGHRS, CDR2 YFSETQ. The CDR3 sequence is CASSSTGGYTEAFF. The CDR3 nucleotides read TGCGCCAGCAGCTCGACAGGGGGCTACACTGAAGCTTTCTTT.

The DNA of the CDR3 is TGCGCCAGCCGCCCGGGACAGGGTCCCTCTCGCTACACCTTC. It yields the protein CASRPGQGPSRYTF. The genes are TRBV4-1 and TRBJ1-2, with 9 bases identical to TRBD1. V gave up 8 bases and J gave up 9 bases; unmatched junction bases: 13. Germline-derived CDR1 and CDR2 are MGHRA and YSYEKL. The CDR3 sequence is 14 residues long.

The gene calls are TRBV29-1 and TRBJ2-3, with 7 bases identical to TRBD2. The CDR3 is 16 amino acids. Germline V gene sequence: CDR1 SQVTM, CDR2 ANQGSEA. Unmatched junction bases numbered 17, after V lost 7 bases and J lost 4 bases. This chain's CDR3 is CSEKGGAGGRADTQYF. The CDR3 DNA follows: TGCAGCGAGAAAGGCGGGGCAGGAGGGAGGGCAGATACGCAGTATTTT.

V is TRBV29-1 and J is TRBJ2-3; D not resolved. The CDR3 sequence is 14 residues long. V was shortened by 1 base and J by 0 bases, with 8 bases between the two germline ends. CDR1 and CDR2 from the germline V gene are SQVTM and ANQGSEA. CDR3 in amino acids: CSVEAGASTDTQYF. The CDR3 DNA sequence: TGCAGCGTTGAAGCTGGAGCTAGCACAGATACGCAGTATTTT.

V is TRBV4-1 and J is TRBJ1-2; the D is unclear. This CDR3 comprises 15 residues. Germline CDR1 is MGHRA and CDR2 is YSYEKL. V was shortened by 1 base and J by 0 bases, with 9 bases between the two germline ends. The CDR3 protein is CASSQGPIANYGYTF. CDR3 DNA sequence: TGCGCCAGCAGCCAAGGACCGATAGCTAACTATGGCTACACCTTC.

This chain joins TRBV4-1 and TRBJ1-2, with D uncertain. Germline V CDR1 and CDR2: MGHRA, YSYEKL. The CDR3 contains 15 residues. Trimming removed 3 bases from V and 3 bases from J, with 14 bases in between. This CDR3 is CASSHDDREHYGYTF. In DNA form, the CDR3 reads TGCGCCAGCAGCCATGACGACCGAGAGCACTATGGCTACACCTTC.

The chain is built from TRBV4-2 and TRBJ2-7; D gene unclear. The CDR3 totals 14 residues. Trimming removed 0 bases at V and 6 bases at J, with 12 bases between. CDR1 is LGHNA and CDR2 is YNFKEQ in the germline V gene. CDR3 residues: CASSQDFGLVEQYF. The CDR3 DNA is TGTGCCAGCAGCCAAGATTTCGGGCTGGTCGAGCAGTACTTC.

The chain combines TRBV5-1 with TRBJ1-1; D unresolved. The V gene lost 1 base and the J gene lost 1 base, with 5 bases spanning the gap. Germline V gene sequence: CDR1 SGHRS, CDR2 YFSETQ. The CDR3 totals 13 residues. CDR3 residues: CASSLRKNTEAFF. In nucleotides, the CDR3 is TGCGCCAGCAGCTTGAGGAAGAACACTGAAGCTTTCTTT.

This chain joins TRBV6-1 and TRBJ1-2; D is unresolved. The length of the CDR3 is 17 residues. Germline CDR1 reads MNHNS; CDR2 reads SASEGT. V was pared by 4 bases and J by 7 bases, with 25 bases between. CDR3 loop: CASSASPGMRVASGYTF. The CDR3 coding sequence is TGTGCCAGCAGTGCCAGCCCTGGGATGAGGGTCGCGAGTGGCTACACCTTC.

The J gene is TRBJ1-2, the V gene TRBV4-1; maybe TRBD1 (6 bases). The CDR3 is 15 residues long. Germline CDR1 MGHRA, CDR2 YSYEKL. Trimming removed 1 base at V and 4 bases at J, with 13 bases between. CDR3 amino acids: CASSQVATGFYGYTF. The CDR3 DNA follows: TGCGCCAGCAGCCAAGTGGCGACAGGATTCTATGGCTACACCTTC.

The sample holds one count of this clone. The chain recombines TRBV9 with TRBJ2-7; the D gene is possibly TRBD2 (6 bases). This CDR3 is built from 11 residues. Germline lookup yields CDR1 SGDLS and CDR2 YYNGEE. With 2 bases removed from V and 7 bases from J, the gap between germline ends came to 7 bases. The CDR3: CASSVGGEQYF. The CDR3 nucleotides read TGTGCCAGCAGCGTTGGGGGGGAGCAGTACTTC.

The chain has TRBV7-8 and TRBJ2-5, with 9 bases identical to TRBD1. The CDR3 extends over 15 amino acids. The germline V gene has CDR1 SGHVS and CDR2 FQNEAQ. V lost 5 bases to trimming and J lost 4 bases; unmatched junction nucleotides: 8. CDR3 sequence (DNA): TGTGCCAGCAGCAGCACAGGGGGCCAACGAGAGACCCAGTACTTC. It codes for CASSSTGGQRETQYF.

The CDR3 here is CASSLYRVGQPQHF. Written as DNA, the CDR3 is TGTGCCAGCAGTTTATACAGGGTGGGTCAGCCCCAGCATTTT. The J gene is TRBJ1-5, the V gene TRBV27; TRBD1 is a possible D gene (6 bases). V was pared by 1 base and J by 6 bases, with 10 bases between. Germline lookup yields CDR1 MNHEY and CDR2 SMNVEV (reference sequence). The CDR3 loop spans 14 amino acids.

The chain is built from TRBV23-1 and TRBJ2-7, with D possibly being TRBD2 (5 bases). TRBV23-1 is filed as an ORF, its function uncertain. Trimming stripped 0 bases from V and 6 bases from J, with 12 bases between. The length of the CDR3 is 14 residues. Written as DNA, the CDR3 is TGCGCCAGCAGTCAATCCTATCAACGGGGCGAGCAGTACTTC. It encodes CASSQSYQRGEQYF.

V usage is TRBV27 and J usage is TRBJ2-1, with D perhaps being TRBD1 or TRBD2 (5 bases each). The CDR3 spans 14 residues. The germline V and J ends were trimmed by 3 bases and 6 bases, with 12 bases remaining between them. CDR1 is MNHEY, CDR2 SMNVEV, per germline (reference sequence). The CDR3 loop reads CASSFTARGNEQFF. The CDR3 coding sequence is TGTGCCAGCAGTTTTACGGCGAGGGGCAATGAGCAGTTCTTC.

This clone was counted a single time. This sequence joins TRBV7-2 and TRBJ2-7; D may match TRBD1 or TRBD2 (6 bases each). The CDR3 totals 14 residues. V dropped 6 bases and J dropped 5 bases, with 17 bases sitting between them. The germline gives CDR1 SGHTA, CDR2 FQGNSA. The CDR3 DNA reads TGTGCCAGCAGGCTAGAGGGGGGCGGGAACGAGCAGTACTTC. Its translation: CASRLEGGGNEQYF.

This chain uses TRBV29-1 with TRBJ2-7; D is tentatively TRBD1 or TRBD2 (5 bases each). Looked up from germline, CDR1 is SQVTM and CDR2 is ANQGSEA. Trimming cost V 5 bases and J 0 bases, with 14 bases left between them. CDR3 length: 14 amino acids. CDR3 coding DNA: TGCAGCGTTACCCCAGGGAGTAACTCCTACGAGCAGTACTTC. It yields the protein CSVTPGSNSYEQYF.

The chain uses TRBV13 and TRBJ2-5; TRBD2 might be the D (6 bases). This CDR3 comprises 13 residues. Deletions cut 3 bases from V and 1 base from J, with 6 bases between. Germline CDR1 PRHDT, CDR2 FYEKMQ (reference sequence). DNA for the CDR3: TGTGCCAGCAGCTTGGGGGGCCAAGAGACCCAGTACTTC. Its translation: CASSLGGQETQYF.

A word on this clone: Other DNA sequences in the same sample also yield this CDR3. V gene TRBV7-2 combines with J gene TRBJ2-1; TRBD2 matches 12 bases. Per germline, CDR1 SGHTA and CDR2 FQGNSA. The CDR3 has 15 residues. V gave up 5 bases and J gave up 4 bases; unmatched junction bases: 3. The CDR3 here is CASSLLAGGYNEQFF. For the CDR3, the DNA is TGTGCCAGCAGCCTACTAGCGGGGGGATACAATGAGCAGTTCTTC.

V gene TRBV7-9 combines with J gene TRBJ2-3, with 7 bases matching TRBD1. The V gene end was trimmed by 4 bases and the J gene end by 3 bases; junction bases not matched to a gene: 4. From germline, CDR1 is SEHNR and CDR2 FQNEAQ (reference sequence). This CDR3 region has 14 residues. The CDR3 loop reads CASSWDRNTDTQYF. The CDR3 nucleotides are TGTGCCAGCAGCTGGGACAGAAATACAGATACGCAGTATTTT.

This chain uses TRBV7-8 with TRBJ2-3; D unresolved. This CDR3 comprises 12 residues. V lost 5 bases and J 2 bases, leaving 5 bases between the germline ends. Germline CDR1 is SGHVS and CDR2 is FQNEAQ. The CDR3 spells CASSRNTDTQYF. The CDR3 DNA follows: TGTGCCAGCAGCAGAAACACAGATACGCAGTATTTT.

In DNA, the CDR3 is TGTGCCAGCAGTTTATTGGGGCAGGGAGGAGAGACCCAGTACTTC. Translated, it gives CASSLLGQGGETQYF. The rearrangement links TRBV27 to TRBJ2-5, with D maybe TRBD2 (6 bases). The CDR3 totals 15 residues. V was cut by 1 base and J by 4 bases, with 13 bases left in between. Germline lookup yields CDR1 MNHEY and CDR2 SMNVEV (reference sequence).

This chain joins TRBV2 and TRBJ2-3; 11 bases fit TRBD2. With V trimmed by 10 bases and J by 2 bases, 17 bases remained unmatched. This CDR3 comprises 18 residues. Germline CDR1 and CDR2: SNHLY and FYNNEI. CDR3 coding DNA: TGTGCCACCAGCCAGAGACTAGCGGGGCCAACCTCCACAGATACGCAGTATTTT. Translating gives CATSQRLAGPTSTDTQYF. Drawing the rest from reference TRBV2 and TRBJ2-3, the complete variable domain is EPEVTQTPSHQVTQMGQEVILRCVPISNHLYFYWYRQILGQKVEFLVSFYNNEISEKSEIFDDQFSVERPDGSNFTLKIRSTKLEDSAMYFCATSQRLAGPTSTDTQYFGPGTRLTVL.

CDR3 loop: CASSLAPRPSYEQYF. In nucleotides, the CDR3 is TGTGCCAGCAGCTTAGCGCCGCGGCCCTCCTACGAGCAGTACTTC. The chain recombines TRBV7-2 with TRBJ2-7; no reliable D call. The length of the CDR3 is 15 residues. Germline V gene sequence: CDR1 SGHTA, CDR2 FQGNSA. V gave up 0 bases and J gave up 0 bases, with 9 bases separating them.

The chain is built from TRBV5-1 and TRBJ2-2; possible D gene TRBD2, 5 bases. V gave up 7 bases and J gave up 6 bases, with 22 bases separating them. The CDR3 runs 16 residues. Per germline, CDR1 SGHRS and CDR2 YFSETQ. This chain's CDR3 is CASLNEGSRKAGELFF. For the CDR3, the DNA is TGCGCCAGCCTGAACGAGGGTTCTCGGAAAGCCGGGGAGCTGTTTTTT.

V is TRBV7-9 and J is TRBJ2-5, with 10 bases aligning to TRBD1. The J call may be mistaken, given a closer DNA end match to TRBJ2-7. Germline V gene data show CDR1 as SEHNR and CDR2 as FQNEAQ (reference sequence). The CDR3 covers 16 residues. In nucleotides, the CDR3 is TGTGCCAGCAGCCTATCCGGGACAGGGGTAGACTACGAGCAGTACTTC. This gives the protein CASSLSGTGVDYEQYF.